The 20 T cell receptor beta chains below all came from one sample that was sequenced in a study of shared clonotypes between healthy human individuals (dated by TCRdb to the early 2020s). The method was the immunoSEQ multiplex PCR assay. Not all clones reach the TCRdb copy of this immuneACCESS table, which keeps in-frame sequences only. Checked studies attribute under half of the gap to unresolved V genes and leave the rest unexplained. The sample records around 750,000 clones, approximately 79% of which are singletons. Of the sample, about 1.7% falls within the top ten clones. The sequencing input was memory CD4+ T cells sorted from blood. Explained via the paper, the cell subset or site label denotes: CD45RA-negative fraction. The receptors derive from a woman aged 30 to 39 in good health.

This clone has more than one count but fewer than ten. CDR3 DNA sequence: TGTGCCAGCAGCTTTGGACAGGGGGACCCTAATGAAAAACTGTTTTTT. It yields the protein CASSFGQGDPNEKLFF. The J gene is TRBJ1-4, the V gene TRBV7-9; 10 bases line up with TRBD1. Trimming at V came to 3 bases and at J to 3 bases, leaving 4 bases not matched to a gene. The CDR3 sequence is 16 residues long. CDR1 SEHNR and CDR2 FQNEAQ come from the germline V gene (reference sequence).

The rearrangement joins TRBV7-9 to TRBJ2-3; 7 bases map to TRBD2. From germline, CDR1 is SEHNR and CDR2 FQNEAQ (reference sequence). The CDR3 has 16 residues. The junction had 13 bases not matched to a gene; V was cut back by 5 bases and J by 5 bases. The CDR3 bases are TGTGCCAGCAGCGAAGGCAGGACTAGAGATAGAGATACGCAGTATTTT. Translation gives CASSEGRTRDRDTQYF. Full variable domain (rest looked up from reference TRBV7-9 and TRBJ2-3): DTGVSQNPRHKITKRGQNVTFRCDPISEHNRLYWYRQTLGQGPEFLTYFQNEAQLEKSRLLSDRFSAERPKGSFSTLEIQRTEQGDSAMYLCASSEGRTRDRDTQYFGPGTRLTVL.

The V gene is TRBV2, the J gene TRBJ1-4, with 8 bases matching TRBD1. Germline loops: CDR1 SNHLY, CDR2 FYNNEI. This CDR3 comprises 13 residues. The V gene end was trimmed by 10 bases and the J gene end by 4 bases; junction bases not matched to a gene: 5. This chain's CDR3 is CATGTGDNEKLFF. The CDR3 DNA sequence: TGTGCCACCGGGACAGGAGATAATGAAAAACTGTTTTTT.

This sequence joins TRBV23-1 and TRBJ1-5, with D unclear. TRBV23-1 is identified as an open reading frame with a role that is uncertain. The CDR3 covers 15 residues. Trimming pared 5 bases from V and 0 bases from J, leaving 11 bases between. The CDR3 nucleotides read TGCGCCAGCAGTATTCAATTTCATAGCAATCAGCCCCAGCATTTT. This gives the protein CASSIQFHSNQPQHF.

In its sample, this clone was seen a few times. V usage is TRBV10-3 and J usage is TRBJ1-2; unclear D gene. The CDR3 is 14 residues long. CDR1 ENHRY and CDR2 SYGVKD come from the germline V gene. With 2 bases removed from V and 6 bases from J, the gap between germline ends came to 13 bases. The CDR3 bases are TGTGCCATCAGTGAGGCCGGATCCGGCGATGGCTACACCTTC. This sequence encodes CAISEAGSGDGYTF.

V usage is TRBV10-3 and J usage is TRBJ1-2; TRBD1 matches 8 bases. V lost 3 bases to trimming and J lost 8 bases; unmatched junction nucleotides: 5. Germline values: CDR1 ENHRY, CDR2 SYGVKD. This CDR3 comprises 13 residues. DNA for the CDR3: TGTGCCATCAGTGACCAGGGGGCGTTCGGCTACACCTTC. Amino acid sequence: CAISDQGAFGYTF.

The chain is built from TRBV5-1 and TRBJ2-5, with 9 bases lining up with TRBD2. Trimming took 3 bases from V and 2 from J; bases not matched to a gene: 8. Germline V lookup: CDR1 SGHRS, CDR2 YFSETQ. This CDR3 has 16 residues. The CDR3 nucleotides read TGCGCCAGCAGCTCCCCTAGCGGGACTGAACAAGAGACCCAGTACTTC. Encoded protein: CASSSPSGTEQETQYF.

The chain recombines TRBV10-3 with TRBJ2-7; 10 positions match TRBD1. Germline CDR1 and CDR2: ENHRY and SYGVKD. Germline trimming cut 11 bases from V and 3 bases from J; bases unmatched to any gene: 7. The CDR3 spans 13 residues. CDR3 DNA sequence: TGTGCCCTCGGGACAGGGGTGTTCTACGAGCAGTACTTC. This encodes CALGTGVFYEQYF.

The chain is built from TRBV14 and TRBJ2-7, with 7 nucleotides matching TRBD2. The CDR3 consists of 14 residues. CDR1 and CDR2 (germline): SGHDN, FVKESK. V gave up 5 bases and J gave up 6 bases; unmatched junction bases: 10. In nucleotides, the CDR3 is TGTGCCAGCAGCTCTGGACTAGTTGAGCTCGAGCAGTACTTC. This translates into CASSSGLVELEQYF.

The chain is built from TRBV19 and TRBJ2-7; tentatively, D is TRBD2 (6 bases). Germline loops: CDR1 LNHDA, CDR2 SQIVND (reference sequence). The CDR3 consists of 14 residues. V lost 3 bases and J lost 3, with 12 bases in between. The CDR3 nucleotides are TGTGCCAGTAGTATGAGGACTACTCGCTACGAGCAGTACTTC. It yields the protein CASSMRTTRYEQYF.

The gene calls are TRBV7-9 and TRBJ1-1, with D tentatively TRBD1 (5 bases). This CDR3 comprises 14 residues. Germline V gene sequence: CDR1 SEHNR, CDR2 FQNEAQ (reference sequence). V was trimmed by 4 bases and J by 3 bases, leaving 12 bases between them. In DNA, the CDR3 is TGTGCCAGCAGCTCGATTGACAGATACACTGAAGCTTTCTTT. Translating gives CASSSIDRYTEAFF.

CDR3 sequence reads: CASSPAGAGTQYF. CDR3 bases: TGTGCCAGCAGCCCAGCGGGGGCTGGGACCCAGTACTTC. This rearrangement joins TRBV7-9 to TRBJ2-5; 8 bases line up with TRBD2. The ends lost 5 bases at V and 7 bases at J; junction bases unmatched: 6. The CDR3 is 13 residues long. The germline V gene encodes CDR1 SEHNR and CDR2 FQNEAQ (reference sequence). Supplemented by reference TRBV7-9 and TRBJ2-5, the full variable domain reads DTGVSQNPRHKITKRGQNVTFRCDPISEHNRLYWYRQTLGQGPEFLTYFQNEAQLEKSRLLSDRFSAERPKGSFSTLEIQRTEQGDSAMYLCASSPAGAGTQYFGPGTRLLVL.

The rearrangement uses TRBV15 and TRBJ2-5; 11 nucleotides match TRBD1. The germline CDR1 and CDR2 sequences are LNHNV and YYDKDF (reference sequence). Unmatched junction bases numbered 3, after V lost 1 base and J lost 5 bases. The CDR3 consists of 15 residues. For the CDR3, the DNA is TGTGCCACCAGCAGAGGCCGGACAGGGGGCGAGACCCAGTACTTC. Protein product: CATSRGRTGGETQYF.

The rearrangement uses TRBV25-1 and TRBJ2-3; D perhaps matches TRBD2 (6 bases). The CDR3 contains 15 residues. Trimming pared 2 bases from V and 0 bases from J, leaving 9 bases between. Germline V CDR1 and CDR2: MGHDK, SYGVNS. CDR3 loop: CASSEVAGSTDTQYF. CDR3 nucleotide sequence: TGTGCCAGCAGTGAAGTCGCGGGGAGCACAGATACGCAGTATTTT.

The chain is built from TRBV28 and TRBJ1-5; D is unclear. This CDR3 spans 12 amino acids. Trimming pared 7 bases from V and 11 bases from J, leaving 15 bases between. Germline V gene lookup returns CDR1 MDHEN and CDR2 SYDVKM. The CDR3 nucleotides are TGTGCCAGCACTGGACCGGCATGGGCCCAGCATTTT. It translates to CASTGPAWAQHF.

The chain carries TRBV20-1 and TRBJ1-2; D not certain. The V and J ends lost 3 bases and 4 bases respectively, with 6 bases between them. Germline CDR1 is DFQATT and CDR2 is SNEGSKA (reference sequence). The CDR3 covers 11 residues. CDR3 bases: TGCAGTGCTAGTACGGTCTATGGCTACACCTTC. Amino acid sequence: CSASTVYGYTF.

The V and J genes are TRBV25-1 and TRBJ1-6; possible D gene TRBD1, 6 bases. The V end lost 2 bases, the J end lost 6 bases, and 8 bases lay between the germline ends. CDR3 length equals 14 residues. The germline V gene encodes CDR1 MGHDK and CDR2 SYGVNS. CDR3 sequence reads: CASSEQGSNSPLHF. The CDR3 nucleotides read TGTGCCAGCAGTGAACAGGGGTCTAATTCACCCCTCCACTTT.

This chain connects TRBV6-5 to TRBJ2-7; possibly TRBD1 or TRBD2 for D (5 bases each). The CDR3 is made up of 13 amino acids. Per the germline V gene, CDR1 is MNHEY and CDR2 is SVGAGI. V was trimmed by 7 bases and J by 0 bases, leaving 10 bases between them. CDR3 loop: CASKKGTSYEQYF. CDR3 nucleotides: TGTGCCAGCAAAAAGGGGACCTCCTACGAGCAGTACTTC.

In this sample, this clone turned up many times. The rearrangement joins TRBV6-5 to TRBJ2-3; weak D call: TRBD2 (6 bases). V was cut by 6 bases and J by 7 bases, with 14 bases left in between. The CDR3 has 13 residues. The germline V gene has CDR1 MNHEY and CDR2 SVGAGI. The chain's CDR3 is CASRRGGGHTQYF. CDR3 bases: TGTGCCAGCAGAAGGGGAGGAGGTCATACGCAGTATTTT.

V gene TRBV6-6 combines with J gene TRBJ1-5; no clear D gene. V was cut by 2 bases and J by 9 bases, with 8 bases left in between. This CDR3 region has 12 residues. Germline lookup yields CDR1 MNHNY and CDR2 SVGAGI (reference sequence). The CDR3 is CASSYPSGPQHF. The DNA for the CDR3 is TGTGCCAGCAGTTACCCCTCAGGGCCCCAGCATTTT.